These T cell receptor beta chains were read from a single sample in a study of blood T cell repertoires in COVID-19. Sequencing used immunoSEQ multiplex PCR; TCRdb keeps in-frame clones, though not all of them. Of a few hundred thousand clones listed, more than 70% are singletons. The sequencing input was peripheral blood. The receptor source for this set is a woman aged 45-59 years who had recovered from COVID-19. CDR3s include the opening cysteine and the closing phenylalanine or tryptophan. A D gene is named only where the DNA matches it firmly. Only some rows state a clone size, as once, few, many or a class for expanded clones.

j_call d_call v_call clone_size cdr3_nt cdr3_aa
TRBJ1-1 . TRBV5-6 . TGTGCCAGCAGCTTTGGTCGGTTGAACACTGAAGCTTTCTTT CASSFGRLNTEAFF
TRBJ2-7 . TRBV5-4 once TGTGCCAGCAGTAGAGAGCAGGCAGTCTACGAGCAGTACTTC CASSREQAVYEQYF
TRBJ2-7 . TRBV7-9 . TGTGCCAGCAGCTTAATCACGGGAACCTACGAGCAGTACTTC CASSLITGTYEQYF
TRBJ2-7 . TRBV15 . TGTGCCACCAGCAGGAAGACCGGCCGAGGGACCTACGAGCAGTACTTC CATSRKTGRGTYEQYF
TRBJ1-4 TRBD1 TRBV27 . TGTGCCAGCAGTCCCCAGGGGGCGCACAATGAAAAACTGTTTTTT CASSPQGAHNEKLFF
TRBJ1-2 . TRBV19 few TGTGCCAGTAGTCAGGGCCAGGCGGATAGTGGCTACACCTTC CASSQGQADSGYTF
TRBJ2-3 . TRBV10-1 . TGCGCCAGCAGTGAGTGGCGGCGGGGTACGCAGTATTTT CASSEWRRGTQYF
TRBJ1-1 . TRBV6-5 many TGTGCCAGCAGTAATCGAGGGTTGGAAGCTTTCTTT CASSNRGLEAFF
TRBJ1-2 . TRBV29-1 . TGCAGCGTTGAGACAGCCTATGGCTACACCTTC CSVETAYGYTF
TRBJ1-1 . TRBV19 . TGTGCCAGTAGTATGGGGGGGACCGACACTGAAGCTTTCTTT CASSMGGTDTEAFF
TRBJ2-1 . TRBV5-1 . TGCGCCAGCAGCTTGGCACAGAATGAGCAGTTCTTC CASSLAQNEQFF
TRBJ1-3 . TRBV29-1 . TGCAGCGTTGCCCCGGTGCTCTCTGGAAACACCATATATTTT CSVAPVLSGNTIYF
TRBJ1-6 TRBD1 TRBV2 few TGTGCCAGCAAAGGACAGGGGCAATCACCCCTCCACTTT CASKGQGQSPLHF
TRBJ2-7 TRBD2 TRBV5-4 . TGTGCCAGCAGACCGACTAGCGCCCTCTCCTACGAGCAGTACTTC CASRPTSALSYEQYF
TRBJ2-1 TRBD2 TRBV20-1 . TGCAGCGGGAGGCGAAACAATGAGCAGTTCTTC CSGRRNNEQFF
TRBJ2-7 TRBD2 TRBV9 . TGTGCCAGCAGCGTAGGGGCTAGCGGGAGTTACGAGCAGTACTTC CASSVGASGSYEQYF
TRBJ1-2 TRBD1 TRBV9 . TGTGCCAGCAGCGTAACGGGACAGGGTGTCTATGGCTACACCTTC CASSVTGQGVYGYTF
TRBJ1-5 . TRBV7-9 . TGTGCCAGCAGCTCAGGACATACAGGGAACCAGCCCCAGCATTTT CASSSGHTGNQPQHF
TRBJ1-5 . TRBV3-1/TRBV3-2 . TGTGCCAGCAGCCAAGGGGGGCAGGGACAGCCCCAGCATTTT CASSQGGQGQPQHF
TRBJ2-7 . TRBV6-5 . TGTGCCAGCAGTTACCAAGAGGGCTACGAGCAGTACTTC CASSYQEGYEQYF
TRBJ1-2 . TRBV2 . TGTGCCAGCAGTGAGTTACAGCAGATCTATGGCTACACCTTC CASSELQQIYGYTF
TRBJ2-1 TRBD2 TRBV6-5 . TGTGCCAGCAGTATAGCGGGAGGGCGGTGGAATGAGCAGTTCTTC CASSIAGGRWNEQFF
TRBJ1-1 . TRBV29-1 . TGCAGCGTTGAAGCCGGGTCGGTTGGAGGGACTGAAGCTTTCTTT CSVEAGSVGGTEAFF
TRBJ2-2 . TRBV5-1 . TGCGCCAGCAGCTTGGACAGGGTGGACGGGGAGCTGTTTTTT CASSLDRVDGELFF
TRBJ2-2 TRBD2 TRBV6-5 . TGTGCGGGGCATAGAAGCGGGAGTACCGGGGAGCTGTTTTTT CAGHRSGSTGELFF
TRBJ1-1 . TRBV25-1 . TGTGCCAGCAGTGAACCGGACTCCAGGCCTGAAGCTTTCTTT CASSEPDSRPEAFF
TRBJ1-5 . TRBV19 . TGTGCCAGTAGTATAGGGAGAGGGACTGGCAATCAGCCCCAGCATTTT CASSIGRGTGNQPQHF
TRBJ2-7 . TRBV2 . TGTGCCAGCAGCGAAAGGGGTATTTCCGAGCAGTACTTC CASSERGISEQYF
TRBJ2-3 TRBD2 TRBV7-2 . TGTGCCAGCAGCGCCCGACTAGCGGGAGGGCGGGCAGATACGCAGTATTTT CASSARLAGGRADTQYF
TRBJ2-2 TRBD1 TRBV28 . TGTGCCAGCAGTCCCGGGGACAGGCCCACCGGGGAGCTGTTTTTT CASSPGDRPTGELFF
TRBJ1-2 TRBD1 TRBV4-3 . TGCGCCAGCAGCCAAGAGGGACAGAACTATGGCTACACCTTC CASSQEGQNYGYTF
TRBJ2-3 . TRBV9 . TGTGCCAGCAGCGTACGAGGGGGGGTAGGAGATACGCAGTATTTT CASSVRGGVGDTQYF
TRBJ1-2 TRBD1 TRBV25-1 . TGTGCCAGCAGTGACCCTGGACAGGGGGTACTCACATCCCCTACTTACACCTTC CASSDPGQGVLTSPTYTF
TRBJ2-6 . TRBV19 . TGTGCCAGTAGTTGGGGACGGGAGTACTCTGGGGCCAACGTCCTGACTTTC CASSWGREYSGANVLTF
TRBJ1-3 . TRBV9 few TGTGCCAGCAGCGGGCCGAAACAGACCATATATTTT CASSGPKQTIYF
TRBJ2-5 TRBD2 TRBV4-1 . TGCGCCAGCAGCCAAGTTCAAGGCGGGAGAACTGAGACCCAGTACTTC CASSQVQGGRTETQYF
TRBJ2-3 TRBD2 TRBV18 . TGTGCCAGCTCACCACCGCGCGGGGGACTCACAGATACGCAGTATTTT CASSPPRGGLTDTQYF
TRBJ1-2 . TRBV6-1 . TGTGCCAGCAGTGAGGTCCCAGGGGATCATTATGGCTACACCTTC CASSEVPGDHYGYTF
TRBJ2-7 TRBD1 TRBV7-2 once TGTGCCAGCAGCCTAACGGGACAGGGGGCCGGCGAGCAGTACTTC CASSLTGQGAGEQYF
TRBJ2-2 . TRBV19 . TGTGCCAGTATGCACCGGGGTTACACCGGGGAGCTGTTTTTT CASMHRGYTGELFF
TRBJ2-1 TRBD2 TRBV4-3 . TGCGCCAGCAGCCAAGTGGGACTAGCGGGGGGGGATGAGCAGTTCTTC CASSQVGLAGGDEQFF
TRBJ1-1 . TRBV9 many TGTGCCAGCAGCGACCAGTGGACAGTTAACACTGAAGCTTTCTTT CASSDQWTVNTEAFF
TRBJ2-1 . TRBV27 once TGTGCCAGCTGCCCAACGGACACCTGCTCCTACAATGAGCAGTTCTTC CASCPTDTCSYNEQFF
TRBJ2-7 TRBD1 TRBV19 . TGTGCCAGTAGTATAGCAGGGACAGGGGCCATCTACGAGCAGTACTTC CASSIAGTGAIYEQYF
TRBJ1-4 . TRBV10-3 . TGTGCCATCAGTGAGACCTATCCAGGGGTTAATGAAAAACTGTTTTTT CAISETYPGVNEKLFF
TRBJ1-3 . TRBV7-2 . TGTGCCAGCAGCTTAGCCGGGGTTTTGAACTCTGGAAACACCATATATTTT CASSLAGVLNSGNTIYF
TRBJ2-1 TRBD1 TRBV6-1 . TGTGCCAGCAGGGAAGGGGGCCCCTACAATGAGCAGTTCTTC CASREGGPYNEQFF
TRBJ1-5 TRBD1 TRBV6-5 . TGTGCCAGCAGCTGGGACAGAGAAAATCAGCCCCAGCATTTT CASSWDRENQPQHF
TRBJ2-7 . TRBV28 . TGTGCCAGCACTTCCCTTCCCTTTTCAGGGACACCCTACGAGCAGTACTTC CASTSLPFSGTPYEQYF
TRBJ2-1 . TRBV10-3 . TGTGCCATCAGTGTTCATTTCCGGGGCTACAATGAGCAGTTCTTC CAISVHFRGYNEQFF
TRBJ1-1 . TRBV10-3 . TGTGCCATCAGTGAAGTTCGGGGGGTTGAAGCTTTCTTT CAISEVRGVEAFF
TRBJ2-1 . TRBV5-6 . TGTGCCAGCAGCTTCTTGAGCGGCTCCTACAATGAGCAGTTCTTC CASSFLSGSYNEQFF
TRBJ2-7 TRBD1 TRBV28 . TGTGCCAGCATCGTGGACAGGAGCTCCTACGAGCAGTACTTC CASIVDRSSYEQYF
TRBJ2-7 TRBD2 TRBV6-6 . TGTGCCAGCAGAGCGGGGGGGGATCGGGCCTACGAGCAGTACTTC CASRAGGDRAYEQYF
TRBJ1-1 . TRBV15 . TGTGCCACCAGCAGAGATACGACAGCTGAAGCTTTCTTT CATSRDTTAEAFF
TRBJ2-7 . TRBV15 . TGTGCCACCAGCAGAGATGTGAGGAGCCACGAGCAGTACTTC CATSRDVRSHEQYF
TRBJ1-1 . TRBV5-6 . TGTGCCAGCAGACGAGGGTGGTCTGTCACTGAAGCTTTCTTT CASRRGWSVTEAFF